A selection of T cell receptor beta chains follows, all from one sample in a study of T cell responses to AZD1222 COVID-19 vaccine. Sequencing was performed with immunoSEQ multiplex PCR; in TCRdb, only in-frame clones are kept and a portion is missing. Among some 130,000 clones, about nine tenths were seen once, and the ten largest hold roughly 1.5%. The sample here was peripheral blood, taken on day 0 of AZD1222 vaccination. Receptor source: an adult in good health. The CDR3 runs from the conserved cysteine through the conserved F or W. The D gene is left open where the match is weak. Rows may omit the clone size; those that give it use once, few, many or a size class.

d_call	v_call	j_call	clone_size	cdr3_aa	cdr3_nt
TRBD2	TRBV5-4	TRBJ2-3	-	CASSFLVLAGGYQGDTQYF	TGTGCCAGCAGCTTCCTCGTACTAGCGGGGGGTTACCAGGGGGATACGCAGTATTTT
TRBD1	TRBV7-3	TRBJ1-6	-	CASSSTGINSPLHF	TGTGCCAGCAGCTCGACAGGGATCAATTCACCCCTCCACTTT
-	TRBV9	TRBJ1-1	-	CASSVAVNTEAFF	TGTGCCAGCAGCGTAGCGGTGAACACTGAAGCTTTCTTT
TRBD2	TRBV5-6	TRBJ2-1	-	CASSLAAAYNEQFF	TGTGCCAGCAGCCTAGCGGCCGCCTACAATGAGCAGTTCTTC
TRBD1	TRBV19	TRBJ1-4	-	CASSIGTGGAEKLFF	TGTGCCAGTAGTATAGGGACAGGGGGTGCTGAAAAACTGTTTTTT
-	TRBV21-1	TRBJ2-7	-	CASSNLSGGVSHEQYF	TGTGCCAGCAGCAATCTCTCAGGGGGCGTCAGCCACGAGCAGTACTTC
-	TRBV7-2	TRBJ1-3	-	CASSLGQFSGNTIYF	TGTGCCAGCAGCTTAGGGCAGTTCTCTGGAAACACCATATATTTT
-	TRBV12-3/TRBV12-4	TRBJ1-6	-	CASSLPDSPLHF	TGTGCCAGCAGTTTACCCGATTCACCCCTCCACTTT
-	TRBV11-1	TRBJ2-7	once	CASSLRTASYEQYF	TGTGCCAGCAGCTTAAGGACGGCTTCCTACGAGCAGTACTTC
-	TRBV28	TRBJ1-2	once	CASKELFYGYTF	TGTGCCAGCAAGGAGCTTTTCTATGGCTACACCTTC
-	TRBV24-1	TRBJ2-5	-	CATSDYGASIGETQYF	TGTGCCACCAGTGATTACGGGGCTTCCATAGGAGAGACCCAGTACTTC
TRBD1	TRBV6-5	TRBJ1-2	few	CASFPTGTGEGYTF	TGTGCCAGCTTTCCAACGGGGACAGGGGAGGGCTACACCTTC
-	TRBV21-1	TRBJ1-5	-	CASSKPAGTGDYSNQPQHF	TGTGCCAGCAGCAAACCCGCCGGGACAGGGGACTATAGCAATCAGCCCCAGCATTTT
TRBD1	TRBV28	TRBJ1-5	-	CASSPHRDRGQPQHF	TGTGCCAGCAGCCCTCACCGGGACAGGGGTCAGCCCCAGCATTTT
-	TRBV5-1	TRBJ2-5	once	CASSLGGVQETQYF	TGCGCCAGCAGCTTGGGAGGAGTCCAAGAGACCCAGTACTTC
-	TRBV7-9	TRBJ2-7	once	CASSPLASSYEQYF	TGTGCCAGCAGCCCATTAGCGAGCTCCTACGAGCAGTACTTC
-	TRBV29-1	TRBJ1-1	-	CSVEGVTRRGTEAFF	TGCAGCGTTGAGGGAGTGACAAGGCGTGGCACTGAAGCTTTCTTT
-	TRBV6-1	TRBJ1-6	-	CASSEVDGLGNSPLHF	TGTGCCAGCAGTGAAGTCGACGGGTTAGGTAATTCACCCCTCCACTTT
TRBD1	TRBV5-1	TRBJ1-6	-	CASSPGQDNSPLHF	TGCGCCAGCAGCCCGGGACAGGATAATTCACCCCTCCACTTT
-	TRBV7-2	TRBJ2-7	-	CASSLTPYEQYF	TGTGCCAGCAGCTTGACACCTTACGAGCAGTACTTC
-	TRBV6-5	TRBJ2-1	-	CASTLGTGDREQFF	TGTGCCAGCACCCTCGGGACTGGGGATCGTGAGCAGTTCTTC
-	TRBV28	TRBJ1-2	once	CASSSTVYGGYTF	TGTGCCAGCAGTTCCACGGTATACGGCGGCTACACCTTC
-	TRBV28	TRBJ1-5	few	CASIGPGDQPQHF	TGTGCCAGCATTGGGCCGGGGGATCAGCCCCAGCATTTT
-	TRBV19	TRBJ2-7	-	CASSNRANEQYF	TGTGCCAGTAGTAACAGGGCTAACGAGCAGTACTTC
-	TRBV6-2/TRBV6-3	TRBJ1-5	-	CASSYKLGRSNQPQHF	TGTGCCAGCAGTTACAAGCTAGGGAGGAGCAATCAGCCCCAGCATTTT
TRBD1	TRBV7-9	TRBJ2-7	-	CASSLGGQAYEQYF	TGTGCCAGCAGCTTAGGCGGACAGGCCTACGAGCAGTACTTC
-	TRBV6-5	TRBJ1-2	once	CASSRPGRGLRGYTF	TGTGCCAGCAGCCGGCCGGGACGGGGCCTGAGGGGCTACACCTTC
-	TRBV7-9	TRBJ1-1	-	CASSTTPVPEAFF	TGTGCCAGCAGCACTACACCGGTCCCTGAAGCTTTCTTT
TRBD2	TRBV5-4	TRBJ2-1	-	CASSGGGSYNEQFF	TGTGCCAGCAGCGGGGGGGGTTCCTACAATGAGCAGTTCTTC
-	TRBV2	TRBJ2-1	-	CASSPDTGYNEQFF	TGTGCCAGCAGTCCAGATACAGGGTACAATGAGCAGTTCTTC
-	TRBV10-1	TRBJ1-5	once	CASSFLSLTDSNQPQHF	TGCGCCAGCAGTTTCTTGTCCTTGACGGATAGCAATCAGCCCCAGCATTTT
TRBD1	TRBV19	TRBJ2-3	-	CASSPGTASTDTQYF	TGTGCCAGTAGTCCAGGGACAGCTAGCACAGATACGCAGTATTTT
-	TRBV5-1	TRBJ2-3	once	CASSGVGTDTQYF	TGCGCCAGCAGCGGTGTTGGCACAGATACGCAGTATTTT
-	TRBV4-3	TRBJ2-2	few	CASSHQGQNTGELFF	TGCGCCAGCAGCCACCAAGGACAGAACACCGGGGAGCTGTTTTTT
-	TRBV12-2	TRBJ1-6	-	CASRLALVLDPSPLHF	TGTGCAAGTCGCTTAGCGCTGGTCCTCGACCCTTCACCCCTCCACTTT